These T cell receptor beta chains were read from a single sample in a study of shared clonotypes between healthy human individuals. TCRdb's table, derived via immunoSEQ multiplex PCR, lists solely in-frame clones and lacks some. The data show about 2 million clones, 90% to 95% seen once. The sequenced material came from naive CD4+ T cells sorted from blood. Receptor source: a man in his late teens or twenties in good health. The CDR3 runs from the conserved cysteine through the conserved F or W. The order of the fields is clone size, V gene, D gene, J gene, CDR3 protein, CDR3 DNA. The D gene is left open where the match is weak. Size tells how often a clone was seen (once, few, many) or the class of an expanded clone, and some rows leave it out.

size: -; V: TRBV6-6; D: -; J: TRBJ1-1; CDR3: CASSPNLDRRNTEAFF; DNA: TGTGCCAGCAGTCCCAACCTCGACAGGCGCAACACTGAAGCTTTCTTT
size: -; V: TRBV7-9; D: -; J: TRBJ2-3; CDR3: CASSLSGISTDTQYF; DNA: TGTGCCAGCAGCTTATCAGGGATTAGCACAGATACGCAGTATTTT
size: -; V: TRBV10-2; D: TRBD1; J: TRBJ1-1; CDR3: CATRQGQITEAFF; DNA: TGCGCCACCAGACAGGGACAGATCACTGAAGCTTTCTTT
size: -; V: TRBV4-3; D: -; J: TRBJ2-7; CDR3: CASSQERLNEQYF; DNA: TGCGCCAGCAGCCAAGAGCGACTGAACGAGCAGTACTTC
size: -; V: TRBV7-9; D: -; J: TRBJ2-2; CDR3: CASSFDPTGELFF; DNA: TGTGCCAGCAGCTTTGACCCCACCGGGGAGCTGTTTTTT
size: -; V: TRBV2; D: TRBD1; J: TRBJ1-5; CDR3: CASSAGTGVNQPQHF; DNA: TGTGCCAGCAGCGCCGGGACAGGGGTGAATCAGCCCCAGCATTTT
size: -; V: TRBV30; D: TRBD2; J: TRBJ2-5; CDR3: CAWSGTSGRETQYF; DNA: TGTGCCTGGAGTGGGACTAGCGGGAGGGAGACCCAGTACTTC
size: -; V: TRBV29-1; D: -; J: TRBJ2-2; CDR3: CSVSPGRGNTGELFF; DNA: TGCAGCGTTTCGCCGGGACGGGGAAACACCGGGGAGCTGTTTTTT
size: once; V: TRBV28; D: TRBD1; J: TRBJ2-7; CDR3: CASTLRFQGARYEQYF; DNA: TGTGCCAGCACATTAAGATTCCAGGGGGCGAGATACGAGCAGTACTTC
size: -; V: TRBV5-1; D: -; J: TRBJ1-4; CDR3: CASSLGRGGGEKLFF; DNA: TGCGCCAGCAGCTTGGGGCGAGGCGGGGGTGAAAAACTGTTTTTT
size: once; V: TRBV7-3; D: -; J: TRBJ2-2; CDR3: CASSTRQRMNTGELFF; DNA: TGTGCCAGCAGCACCCGACAGAGAATGAACACCGGGGAGCTGTTTTTT
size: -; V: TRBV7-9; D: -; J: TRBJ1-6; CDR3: CASSLAGADVSPLHF; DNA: TGTGCCAGCAGCTTAGCGGGGGCGGACGTATCACCCCTCCACTTT
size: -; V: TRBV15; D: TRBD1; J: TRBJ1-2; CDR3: CATSRAGGAYGYTF; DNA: TGTGCCACGAGTCGGGCAGGGGGAGCCTATGGCTACACCTTC
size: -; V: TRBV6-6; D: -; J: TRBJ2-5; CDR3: CASSYSGNQETQYF; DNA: TGTGCCAGCAGTTACTCGGGCAACCAAGAGACCCAGTACTTC
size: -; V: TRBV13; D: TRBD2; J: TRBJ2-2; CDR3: CASSLGSGRSRTGELFF; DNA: TGTGCCAGCAGCTTAGGTAGCGGGAGGTCACGGACCGGGGAGCTGTTTTTT
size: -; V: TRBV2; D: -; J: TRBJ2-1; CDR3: CASSGLAGGYNEQFF; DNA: TGTGCCAGCAGTGGCCTAGCAGGCGGCTACAATGAGCAGTTCTTC
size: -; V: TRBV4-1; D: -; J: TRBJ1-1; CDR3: CASSQVRVGITEAFF; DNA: TGCGCCAGCAGCCAAGTGAGGGTGGGGATAACTGAAGCTTTCTTT
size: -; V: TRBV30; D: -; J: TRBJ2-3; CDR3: CAGGLGTDTQYF; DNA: TGTGCCGGGGGGCTTGGGACAGATACGCAGTATTTT
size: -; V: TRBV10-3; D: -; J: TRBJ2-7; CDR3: CAISELGIPYEQYF; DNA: TGTGCCATCAGTGAGTTAGGGATCCCCTACGAGCAGTACTTC
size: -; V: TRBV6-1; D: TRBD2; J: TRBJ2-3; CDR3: CASTGLAGTTDTQYF; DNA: TGTGCCAGCACCGGACTAGCGGGGACCACAGATACGCAGTATTTT
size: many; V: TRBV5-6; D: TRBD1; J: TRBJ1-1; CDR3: CASSRRTGAKGEAFF; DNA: TGTGCCAGCAGCAGACGGACAGGGGCGAAGGGAGAAGCTTTCTTT
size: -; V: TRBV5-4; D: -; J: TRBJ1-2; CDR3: CASSLVDADNYGYTF; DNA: TGTGCCAGCAGCTTGGTCGATGCGGATAACTATGGCTACACCTTC
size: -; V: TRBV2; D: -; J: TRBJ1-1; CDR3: CASSDEGWTEAFF; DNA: TGTGCCAGCAGTGATGAGGGATGGACTGAAGCTTTCTTT
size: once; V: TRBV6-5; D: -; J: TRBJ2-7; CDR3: CASRPNRGSYEQYF; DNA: TGTGCCAGCAGGCCAAACCGGGGCTCCTACGAGCAGTACTTC